The 27 T cell receptor beta chains in this list originate from one sample, sequenced in a study of regulatory T cells in long-lasting Graves disease. Time point: newly diagnosed GD, antithyroid drugs for less than 3 months. PBMC-derived RNA was used for the TCR library. Through Arm-PCR of CDR3 regions and iRepertoire HTBI primers, TCR beta libraries were built. TCRdb called the multiplex PCR reads again in MiXCR, with one record for every CDR3 protein. The sample lists fewer than 450,000 distinct CDR3 sequences; approximately 16% were seen once. The same data also went into a second study, on T cells in Graves' hyperthyroidism and ophthalmopathy.

The source was peripheral blood mononuclear cells (PBMCs), collected at new diagnosis, from a patient treated with antithyroid drugs. The receptors here all came from a woman aged 40-49 years with Graves disease.

As for this clonotype: A far bigger clonotype differs at one base, so this is likely a read error. This rearrangement joins TRBV11-2 to TRBJ2-1; 8 bases line up with TRBD1. The J call is uncertain, as TRBJ2-3 better fits the DNA end. Per the germline V gene, CDR1 is SGHAT and CDR2 is FQNNGV. CDR3 length: 14 amino acids. In DNA form, the CDR3 reads TGTGCCAGCAGCTTGGACAGGGCGACAGATATGCAGTATTTT. Protein sequence: CASSLDRATDMQYF.

The sample holds many counts of this clonotype. The chain joins TRBV7-9 to TRBJ2-1; D is uncertain. The CDR3 has 12 amino acids. CDR1 and CDR2 (germline): SEHNR, FQNEAQ (reference sequence). The ends were cut back, 5 bases at V and 6 bases at J, with 8 bases in the middle. Here the CDR3 reads CASSLTANEQFF. The CDR3 DNA reads TGTGCCAGCAGCCTTACCGCCAATGAGCAGTTCTTC.

The V gene is TRBV20-1, the J gene TRBJ2-1; 8 nucleotides match TRBD2. This CDR3 contains 14 residues. The ends lost 6 bases at V and 7 bases at J; junction bases unmatched: 11. Germline CDR1 is DFQATT and CDR2 is SNEGSKA (reference sequence). CDR3 in DNA: TGCAGTGCCTTCCGGGGTAGCGGGAAAAATGAGCAGTTCTTC. Translation gives CSAFRGSGKNEQFF.

In this sample, this clonotype turned up many times. The rearrangement uses TRBV27 and TRBJ1-2; 10 nucleotides align to TRBD1. Germline CDR1 and CDR2: MNHEY and SMNVEV (reference sequence). V gave up 4 bases and J gave up 4 bases; unmatched junction bases: 6. The CDR3 consists of 15 residues. The CDR3 nucleotides are TGTGCCAGCAGTTCCTCGACAGGGGGCGCCTATGGCTACACCTTC. Translated: CASSSSTGGAYGYTF.

The genes are TRBV9 and TRBJ2-1; 9 nucleotides agree with TRBD2. V lost 4 bases and J lost 7; bases outside the gene matches: 9. From germline, CDR1 is SGDLS and CDR2 YYNGEE. The CDR3 runs to 15 residues. CDR3 nucleotides: TGTGCCAGCAGCCCCCGGACTAGCGCAGAGAATGAGCAGTTCTTC. Encoded protein: CASSPRTSAENEQFF.

This clonotype was found a few times. The chain links TRBV10-3 to TRBJ2-3, with TRBD2 matching 16 bases. Germline lookup yields CDR1 ENHRY and CDR2 SYGVKD. V lost 6 bases, J lost 3 bases, and 15 bases stayed unmatched. This CDR3 has 20 amino acids. The CDR3 bases are TGTGCCATCAGAACCGAACCGGGACTAGCGGGAGGGCCCTCGACAGATACGCAGTATTTT. This sequence encodes CAIRTEPGLAGGPSTDTQYF.

This clonotype was counted ten times or more. The V and J genes are TRBV3-1 and TRBJ2-7; D not certain. The CDR3 has 15 residues. Trimming shortened V by 4 bases and J by 0 bases, and 13 bases separated the two germline ends. From germline, CDR1 is LGHDT and CDR2 YNNKEL (reference sequence). For the CDR3, the DNA is TGTGCCAGCAGCCGAAACGGGCTCCTCTCCTACGAGCAGTACTTC. This translates into CASSRNGLLSYEQYF.

This clonotype was recorded many times. The V call is TRBV18, the J call TRBJ1-2; a possible D gene is TRBD1 (5 bases). Looked up from germline, CDR1 is KGHSH and CDR2 is LQKENI. This CDR3 has 17 amino acids. V was clipped by 0 bases and J by 4 bases, with 18 bases between them. The CDR3 region is CASSPPNSRETAYGYTF. For the CDR3, the DNA is TGTGCCAGCTCACCACCGAACTCCAGGGAAACCGCCTATGGCTACACCTTC.

This clonotype was seen many times. This chain joins TRBV18 and TRBJ2-7, with 9 positions matching TRBD1. V shed 3 bases and J 6 bases; nucleotides not matched to a gene: 3. The CDR3 spans 13 residues. Per germline, CDR1 KGHSH and CDR2 LQKENI. CDR3 nucleotide sequence: TGTGCCAGCTCACCTAAGGACAGGGGCGAGCAGTACTTC. Encoded protein: CASSPKDRGEQYF.

This clonotype has a handful of counts. This chain links TRBV9 with TRBJ1-4; no reliable D call. The CDR3 covers 16 residues. Trimming removed 7 bases from V and 5 bases from J, with 21 bases in between. CDR1 is SGDLS and CDR2 is YYNGEE in the germline V gene. CDR3: CASQQKDGPNNEKLFF. CDR3 DNA sequence: TGTGCCAGCCAGCAAAAGGACGGACCAAACAATGAAAAACTGTTTTTT.

This clonotype has ten or more counts. The gene calls are TRBV2 and TRBJ2-1, with a possible D match to TRBD1 (5 bases). CDR1 and CDR2 (germline): SNHLY, FYNNEI. The CDR3 length is 16 residues. Deletions cut 5 bases from V and 2 bases from J, with 16 bases between. The CDR3 sequence is CASSFTPREPYNEQFF. The CDR3 DNA reads TGTGCCAGCAGTTTTACACCCAGGGAACCCTACAATGAGCAGTTCTTC.

This clonotype was counted many times. The J gene is TRBJ2-3, the V gene TRBV30; TRBD2 matches 8 bases. The CDR3 spans 15 residues. Per germline, CDR1 GTSNPN and CDR2 SVGIG (reference sequence). Germline trimming cut 3 bases from V and 5 bases from J; bases unmatched to any gene: 10. The CDR3: CAWREAGAVLDTQYF. Here the CDR3 DNA reads TGTGCCTGGAGGGAAGCGGGAGCAGTCTTAGATACGCAGTATTTT.

This clonotype was counted ten times or more. V gene TRBV27 combines with J gene TRBJ2-3; D is possibly TRBD1 (6 bases). CDR1 is MNHEY, CDR2 SMNVEV, per germline (reference sequence). This CDR3 is built from 17 residues. Between the trimmed V and J ends, which lost 7 bases and 0 bases, there was a span of 20 bases. CDR3 protein: CASTPRADRPSTDTQYF. CDR3 in DNA: TGTGCCAGCACACCAAGGGCGGACAGACCTAGCACAGATACGCAGTATTTT.

This clonotype occurred many times. The J gene is TRBJ1-2, the V gene TRBV18, with D possibly matching TRBD1 (6 bases). V lost 3 bases, J lost 3 bases, and 17 bases lay in between. The CDR3 is 16 residues long. Germline CDR1 is KGHSH and CDR2 is LQKENI. CDR3 nucleotide sequence: TGTGCCAGCTCACCGCTCCCGGGACAAACGGACTATGGCTACACCTTC. Translating gives CASSPLPGQTDYGYTF.

V gene TRBV5-1 combines with J gene TRBJ2-4; D is undetermined. The CDR3 is 17 residues long. The germline V gene has CDR1 SGHRS and CDR2 YFSETQ. V shed 0 bases and J shed 0 bases, with 13 bases lying between them. The CDR3 DNA sequence: TGCGCCAGCAGCTTGGGGGTACGGACCGTAGCCAAAAACATTCAGTACTTC. It encodes CASSLGVRTVAKNIQYF.

DNA of the CDR3: TGTGCCAGCAGTGGGACAGGGACGAACACCGGGGAGCTGTTTTTT. Protein: CASSGTGTNTGELFF. The chain has TRBV28 and TRBJ2-2; 9 bases are a match to TRBD1. Trimming cost V 5 bases and J 0 bases; bases outside gene matches: 1. CDR3 length equals 15 residues. The germline V gene encodes CDR1 MDHEN and CDR2 SYDVKM.

This clonotype occurred many times. The chain recombines TRBV12-3 or TRBV12-4 with TRBJ2-7, with D tentatively TRBD1 (5 bases). The ends were cut back, 0 bases at V and 4 bases at J, with 16 bases in the middle. This CDR3 region has 16 residues. CDR3 sequence reads: CASSLASWTPRYEQYF. DNA of the CDR3: TGTGCCAGCAGTTTAGCTAGTTGGACACCTCGTTACGAGCAGTACTTC.

This chain connects TRBV18 to TRBJ2-1, with TRBD2 matching over 7 bases. This CDR3 is 15 amino acids long. Losses at the gene ends were 4 bases for V and 8 bases for J; bases not matched to a gene: 11. Germline assignment: CDR1 KGHSH and CDR2 LQKENI. The CDR3 region is CASSLGEGPTHEQFF. CDR3 DNA sequence: TGTGCCAGCTCACTGGGGGAGGGCCCAACCCATGAGCAGTTCTTC.

This clonotype has a count of ten or more. The J gene is TRBJ2-7, the V gene TRBV12-3 or TRBV12-4; 8 positions match TRBD1. V was clipped by 2 bases and J by 1 base; unmatched bases: 7. The CDR3 covers 16 residues. Here the CDR3 DNA reads TGTGCCAGCAGTTTACTGCCGGACAGGGCGTCCTACGAGCAGTACTTC. Amino acids: CASSLLPDRASYEQYF.

There are a few counts of this clonotype. This chain links TRBV6-9 with TRBJ2-3; 10 bases map to TRBD2. This CDR3 has 18 residues. CDR1 and CDR2 (germline): MNHGY, SVAAGI. With V trimmed by 4 bases and J by 1 base, 11 bases remained unmatched. The CDR3 here is CASSFDLAGDGGTDTQYF. CDR3 nucleotide sequence: TGTGCCAGCAGTTTCGACCTAGCGGGAGACGGAGGCACAGATACGCAGTATTTT.

Many counts were recorded for this clonotype. The chain joins TRBV7-2 to TRBJ2-2; D is possibly TRBD1 or TRBD2 (5 bases each). V gave up 0 bases and J gave up 6 bases, with 8 bases separating them. The CDR3 is made up of 14 amino acids. The germline V gene encodes CDR1 SGHTA and CDR2 FQGNSA. In DNA, the CDR3 is TGTGCCAGCAGCTTAGCGGGACCAGCCGGGGAGCTGTTTTTT. It is translated as CASSLAGPAGELFF.

This clonotype was observed many times. The chain is built from TRBV28 and TRBJ2-1; D perhaps matches TRBD1 (6 bases). The germline gives CDR1 MDHEN, CDR2 SYDVKM. This CDR3 comprises 16 residues. Trimming took 1 base from V and 5 from J, leaving 15 bases between them. The CDR3 is CASSLYTGTKHNEQFF. Written as DNA, the CDR3 is TGTGCCAGCAGTTTATATACCGGGACAAAGCACAATGAGCAGTTCTTC.

This clonotype was picked up many times. Compared with germline, one end of the junction differs, possibly owing to a read error. The chain combines TRBV28 with TRBJ1-5; a weak D match, TRBD1 (6 bases). CDR3 length: 16 residues. The germline V gene has CDR1 MDHEN and CDR2 SYDVKM. The CDR3 loop is CASSPTGSRINQPQHF. The CDR3 coding sequence is TGTGCCAGCAGCCCGACAGGCTCTAGGATAAATCAGCCCCAGCACTTT.

The chain joins TRBV29-1 to TRBJ2-1; TRBD2 is a possible D gene (5 bases). Between the trimmed V and J ends, which lost 0 bases and 12 bases, there was a span of 15 bases. Germline V lookup: CDR1 SQVTM, CDR2 ANQGSEA. The CDR3 totals 13 residues. The CDR3 region has the DNA TGCAGCGTTGAAGATCCGTACCCTGGAGGGCAGTTCTTC. Protein sequence: CSVEDPYPGGQFF.

This clonotype was recorded a few times. V usage is TRBV5-4 and J usage is TRBJ2-5; D is unclear. Looked up from germline, CDR1 is SGHNT and CDR2 is YYREEE (reference sequence). V lost 4 bases and J lost 5, with 15 bases in between. The CDR3 runs to 14 residues. CDR3 nucleotide sequence: TGTGCCAGCAGCCAACTGGAAGGTGGGGAGACCCAGTACTTC. It is translated as CASSQLEGGETQYF. Full variable domain (rest looked up from reference TRBV5-4 and TRBJ2-5): ETGVTQSPTHLIKTRGQQVTLRCSSQSGHNTVSWYQQALGQGPQFIFQYYREEENGRGNFPPRFSGLQFPNYSSELNVNALELDDSALYLCASSQLEGGETQYFGPGTRLLVL.

This clonotype was recorded many times. The J gene is TRBJ1-1, the V gene TRBV28; a possible D gene is TRBD1 (5 bases). This CDR3 spans 14 amino acids. With 5 bases removed from V and 1 base from J, the gap between germline ends came to 11 bases. Germline CDR1 is MDHEN and CDR2 is SYDVKM. In DNA, the CDR3 is TGTGCCAGCAGTCTTTTTCAGGGGAACACTGAAGCTTTCTTT. Its protein is CASSLFQGNTEAFF.

This clonotype was counted between two and nine times. A much larger clone lies a single base off, so this may be a read error. The J gene is TRBJ2-3, the V gene TRBV28; D is undetermined. The CDR3 is 11 residues long. Looked up from germline, CDR1 is MDHEN and CDR2 is SYDVKM. V lost 4 bases and J lost 8, with 7 bases in between. The CDR3 reads CASSSIGTQYF. The CDR3 DNA sequence: TGTGCCAGCAGTTCTATAGGTACGCAGTATTTT.